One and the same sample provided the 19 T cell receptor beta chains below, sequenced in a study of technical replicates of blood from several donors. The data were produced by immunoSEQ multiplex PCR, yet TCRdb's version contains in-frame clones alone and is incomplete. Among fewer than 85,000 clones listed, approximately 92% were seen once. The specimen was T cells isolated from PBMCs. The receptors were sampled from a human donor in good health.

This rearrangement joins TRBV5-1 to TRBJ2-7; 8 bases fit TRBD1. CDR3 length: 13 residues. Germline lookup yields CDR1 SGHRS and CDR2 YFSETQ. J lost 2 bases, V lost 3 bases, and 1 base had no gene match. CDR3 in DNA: TGCGCCAGCAGCTCACAGGGGGCCTACGAGCAGTACTTC. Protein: CASSSQGAYEQYF.

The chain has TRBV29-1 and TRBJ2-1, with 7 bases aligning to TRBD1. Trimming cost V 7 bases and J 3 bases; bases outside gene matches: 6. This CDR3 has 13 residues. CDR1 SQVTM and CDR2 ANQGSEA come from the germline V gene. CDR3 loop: CSGVGTDYNEQFF. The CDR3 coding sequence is TGCAGCGGAGTCGGGACAGACTACAATGAGCAGTTCTTC.

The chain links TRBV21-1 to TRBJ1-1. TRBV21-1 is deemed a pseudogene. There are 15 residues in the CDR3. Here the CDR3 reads CASSTQINRDTEAFF. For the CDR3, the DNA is TGTGCCAGCAGCACCCAAATTAATAGAGACACTGAAGCTTTCTTT.

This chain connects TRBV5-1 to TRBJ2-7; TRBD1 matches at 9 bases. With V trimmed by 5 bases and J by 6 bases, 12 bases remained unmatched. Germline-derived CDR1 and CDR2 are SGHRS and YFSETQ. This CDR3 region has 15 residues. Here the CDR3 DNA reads TGCGCCAGCAGACCGGAGGGGACAGGGTGGTTCGAGCAGTACTTC. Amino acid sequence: CASRPEGTGWFEQYF. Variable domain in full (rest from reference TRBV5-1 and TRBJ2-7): KAGVTQTPRYLIKTRGQQVTLSCSPISGHRSVSWYQQTPGQGLQFLFEYFSETQRNKGNFPGRFSGRQFSNSRSEMNVSTLELGDSALYLCASRPEGTGWFEQYFGPGTRLTVT.

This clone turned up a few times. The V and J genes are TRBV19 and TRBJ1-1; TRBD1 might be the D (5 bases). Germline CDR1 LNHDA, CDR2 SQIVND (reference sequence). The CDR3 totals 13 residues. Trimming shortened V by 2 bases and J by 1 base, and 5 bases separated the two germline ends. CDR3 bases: TGTGCCAGTAGTATAACAGGGAACACTGAAGCTTTCTTT. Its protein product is CASSITGNTEAFF.

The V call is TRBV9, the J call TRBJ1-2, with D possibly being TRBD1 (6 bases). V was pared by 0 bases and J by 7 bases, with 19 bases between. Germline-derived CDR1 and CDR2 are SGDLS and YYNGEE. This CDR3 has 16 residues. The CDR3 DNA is TGTGCCAGCAGCGTAGCTTGGGGACACCAGTCAGGTGGCTACACCTTC. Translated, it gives CASSVAWGHQSGGYTF.

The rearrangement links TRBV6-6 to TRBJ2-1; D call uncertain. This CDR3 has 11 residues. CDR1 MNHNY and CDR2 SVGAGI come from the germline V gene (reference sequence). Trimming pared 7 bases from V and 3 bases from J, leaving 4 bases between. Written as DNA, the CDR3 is TGTGCCAGCACGGGCTACAATGAGCAGTTCTTC. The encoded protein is CASTGYNEQFF.

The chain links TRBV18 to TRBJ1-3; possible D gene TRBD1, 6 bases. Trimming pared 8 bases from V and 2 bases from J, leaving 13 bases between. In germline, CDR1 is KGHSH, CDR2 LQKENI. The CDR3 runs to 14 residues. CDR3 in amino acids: CASTEQGTGNTIYF. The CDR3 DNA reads TGTGCCAGCACAGAACAGGGAACTGGAAACACCATATATTTT.

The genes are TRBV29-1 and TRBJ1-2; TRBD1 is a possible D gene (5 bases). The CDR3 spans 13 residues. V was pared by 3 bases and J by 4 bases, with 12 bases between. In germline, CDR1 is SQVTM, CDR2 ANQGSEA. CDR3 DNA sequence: TGCAGCGTTGATTCGACAGCTGGCTATGGCTACACCTTC. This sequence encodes CSVDSTAGYGYTF.

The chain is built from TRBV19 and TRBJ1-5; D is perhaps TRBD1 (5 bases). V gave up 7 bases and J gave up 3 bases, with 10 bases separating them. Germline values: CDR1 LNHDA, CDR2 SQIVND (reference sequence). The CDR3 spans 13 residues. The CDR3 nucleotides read TGTGCCAGTACATCAGGGCTCAATCAGCCCCAGCATTTT. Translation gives CASTSGLNQPQHF.

The CDR3 nucleotides read TGTGCCAGCAGCCAAGGTTACCTTAGCGGGGACTCCTACGAGCAGTACTTC. Protein sequence: CASSQGYLSGDSYEQYF. V gene TRBV14 combines with J gene TRBJ2-7, with 8 bases aligning to TRBD2. Germline V gene sequence: CDR1 SGHDN, CDR2 FVKESK. This CDR3 is built from 17 residues. Germline trimming cut 1 base from V and 0 bases from J; bases unmatched to any gene: 8.

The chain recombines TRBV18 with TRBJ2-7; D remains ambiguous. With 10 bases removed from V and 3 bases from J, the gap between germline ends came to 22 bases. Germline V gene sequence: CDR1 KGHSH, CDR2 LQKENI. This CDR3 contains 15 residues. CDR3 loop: CATDDGSTNNYEQYF. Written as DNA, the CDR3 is TGTGCCACCGATGACGGGTCGACGAACAACTACGAGCAGTACTTC.

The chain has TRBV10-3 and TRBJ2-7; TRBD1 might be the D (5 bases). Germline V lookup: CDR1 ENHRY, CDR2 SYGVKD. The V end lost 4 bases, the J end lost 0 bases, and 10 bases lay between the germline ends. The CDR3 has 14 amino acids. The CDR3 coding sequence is TGTGCCATCAGTGGGGGCACCCCCTCCTACGAGCAGTACTTC. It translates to CAISGGTPSYEQYF.

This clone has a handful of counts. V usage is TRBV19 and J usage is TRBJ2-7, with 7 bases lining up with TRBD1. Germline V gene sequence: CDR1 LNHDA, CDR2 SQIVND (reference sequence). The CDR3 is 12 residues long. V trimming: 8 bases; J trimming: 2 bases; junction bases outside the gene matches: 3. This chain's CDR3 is CASRGQTYEQYF. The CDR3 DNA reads TGTGCCAGTCGGGGACAGACCTACGAGCAGTACTTC.

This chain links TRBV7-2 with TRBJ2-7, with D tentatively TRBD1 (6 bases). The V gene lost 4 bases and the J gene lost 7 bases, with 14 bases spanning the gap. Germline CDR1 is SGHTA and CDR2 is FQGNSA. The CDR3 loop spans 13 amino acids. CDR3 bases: TGTGCCAGCAGCTCGCCTCAGGGGTATGAGCAGTACTTC. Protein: CASSSPQGYEQYF. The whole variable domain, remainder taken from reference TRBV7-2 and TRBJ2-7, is GAGVSQSPSNKVTEKGKDVELRCDPISGHTALYWYRQSLGQGLEFLIYFQGNSAPDKSGLPSDRFSAERTGGSVSTLTIQRTQQEDSAVYLCASSSPQGYEQYFGPGTRLTVT.

The CDR3 sequence is CSVDPTSAYNEQFF. CDR3 nucleotide sequence: TGCAGCGTTGACCCGACTAGCGCGTACAATGAGCAGTTCTTC. V gene TRBV29-1 combines with J gene TRBJ2-1; 8 nucleotides align to TRBD2. V shed 3 bases and J 4 bases; nucleotides not matched to a gene: 5. This CDR3 region has 14 residues. The germline gives CDR1 SQVTM, CDR2 ANQGSEA.

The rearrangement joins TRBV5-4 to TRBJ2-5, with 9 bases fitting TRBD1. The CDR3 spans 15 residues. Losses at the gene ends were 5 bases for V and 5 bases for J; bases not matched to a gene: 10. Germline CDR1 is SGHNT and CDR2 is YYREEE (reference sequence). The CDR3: CASRQTGQGVETQYF. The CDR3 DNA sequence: TGTGCCAGCAGACAAACGGGACAGGGTGTCGAGACCCAGTACTTC.

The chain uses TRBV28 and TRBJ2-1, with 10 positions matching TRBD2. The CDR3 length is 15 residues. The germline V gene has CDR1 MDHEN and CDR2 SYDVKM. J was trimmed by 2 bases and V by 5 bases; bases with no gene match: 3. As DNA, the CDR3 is TGTGCCAGCAGTCCCGGACTAGCGGCCTACAATGAGCAGTTCTTC. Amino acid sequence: CASSPGLAAYNEQFF.

Written as DNA, the CDR3 is TGTGCCAGCAGCTTGGGCCTAGGGGGTGAGACCCAGTACTTC. It yields the protein CASSLGLGGETQYF. The chain employs TRBV5-6 and TRBJ2-5; a weak D match, TRBD1 (6 bases). V dropped 0 bases and J dropped 5 bases, with 11 bases sitting between them. CDR3 length: 14 amino acids. Germline V gene lookup returns CDR1 SGHDT and CDR2 YYEEEE.